This T cell receptor beta chain was found in a study of blood T cell repertoires in COVID-19. Study background: Sites in the United States, Italy and Spain provided acute and convalescent COVID-19 samples. From T cells, B-cell-depleted T cells, or PBMCs came the material, which was cDNA or gDNA.

In the study's own analysis: Amplified reference gene primers provided the basis for estimating nucleated cell counts. TCRdb keeps only in-frame clones here, not all; method: immunoSEQ multiplex PCR. V and J calls and clone size are copied from that table; D and trimming were computed from the DNA. The sample yields about 290,000 clones, roughly 91% seen once. The receptor was isolated from a woman in her thirties with COVID-19, enrolled during active disease. Sequencing used peripheral blood.

Written as DNA, the CDR3 is TGTGCCAGCAGACGACCGGGACAGGGGGACCCCGGGGAGCTGTTTTTT. It encodes CASRRPGQGDPGELFF. The chain couples TRBV11-2 to TRBJ2-2; 11 bases agree with TRBD1. The CDR3 runs to 16 residues. V dropped 6 bases and J dropped 6; count of bases not matched to a gene: 9. CDR1 and CDR2 (germline): SGHAT, FQNNGV.